This T cell receptor (beta chain) was captured in a study of T cells in Graves' hyperthyroidism and ophthalmopathy. Study-level information: It was at initial diagnosis, before any treatment, that peripheral blood was collected. Broader study findings: Ophthalmopathy was predicted by the model a median of around 5.9 months ahead of onset.

The study based diagnoses on clinical symptoms, serum thyroxine and TRAb, thyroid ultrasound and orbital computed tomography. Out of more than 8 ml of fresh peripheral blood came the PBMCs. RNA transcripts yielded amplified TCR beta CDR3 regions. First-round RT-PCR of the TCR CDR3 relied on the HTBI primer set. TCRdb re-called the multiplex PCR reads through MiXCR, storing one row per CDR3 protein. The sample holds about 480,000 distinct CDR3 sequences, under 15% seen once. This clonotype was counted ten times or more. Its antigen is not known. Germline CDR1 and CDR2: PRHDT and FYEKMQ (reference sequence). V dropped 4 bases and J dropped 4; count of bases not matched to a gene: 8. CDR3 length: 15 residues.

Sequencing was carried out using blood. This receptor was obtained from a young woman with Graves' hyperthyroidism. This rearrangement joins TRBV13 to TRBJ1-1, with 8 bases that match TRBD1. The chain's CDR3 is CASSSGQGGFTEAFF. CDR3 sequence (DNA): TGTGCCAGCAGCTCAGGACAGGGTGGGTTCACTGAAGCTTTCTTT.